The table lists the clone carrying this T cell receptor beta chain with a few counts. What it recognizes is unknown. Per germline, CDR1 LNHNV and CDR2 YYDKDF (reference sequence). V gave up 0 bases and J gave up 8 bases, with 14 bases separating them. The CDR3 extends over 15 amino acids. The data derive from a study of cytomegalovirus exposure and HLA in healthy donors. The study, taken as a whole, reports: Reported performance of the classifier showed diagnosis of cytomegalovirus status with high specificity and sensitivity.

60 Vbeta and 13 Jbeta primers were used in PCR. Assay: immunoSEQ multiplex PCR; the TCRdb copy retains only in-frame clones and omits some. The sample consists of some 180,000 clones, around 75% of them appearing once. Healthy individuals who donated bone marrow served as the donors. The chain joins TRBV15 to TRBJ2-4; possible D gene TRBD2, 6 bases. The source material was PBMCs. The origin of this receptor is a woman in her twenties or thirties in good health and CMV-seronegative. CDR3 in amino acids: CATSREEGEAHIQYF. The CDR3 coding sequence is TGTGCCACCAGCAGAGAGGAAGGGGAGGCGCACATTCAGTACTTC.